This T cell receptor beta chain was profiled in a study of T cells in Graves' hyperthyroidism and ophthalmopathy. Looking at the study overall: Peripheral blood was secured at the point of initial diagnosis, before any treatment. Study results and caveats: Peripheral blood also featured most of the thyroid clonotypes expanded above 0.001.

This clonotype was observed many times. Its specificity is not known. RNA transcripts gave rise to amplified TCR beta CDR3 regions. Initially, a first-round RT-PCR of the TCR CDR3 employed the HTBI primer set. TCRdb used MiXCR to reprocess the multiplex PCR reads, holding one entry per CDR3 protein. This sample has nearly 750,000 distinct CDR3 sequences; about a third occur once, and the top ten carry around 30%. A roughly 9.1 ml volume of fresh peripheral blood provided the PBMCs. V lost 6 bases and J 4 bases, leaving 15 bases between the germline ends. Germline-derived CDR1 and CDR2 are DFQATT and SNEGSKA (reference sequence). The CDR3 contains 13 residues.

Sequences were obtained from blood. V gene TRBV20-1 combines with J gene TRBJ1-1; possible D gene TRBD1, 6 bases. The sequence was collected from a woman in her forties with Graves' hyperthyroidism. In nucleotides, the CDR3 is TGCAGTGCCAGCGACAGGAGGGGCACTGAAGCTTTCTTT. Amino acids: CSASDRRGTEAFF.